What follows describes a single TCR beta chain. The method was immunoSEQ multiplex PCR; TCRdb's version includes in-frame clones alone and lacks a portion of them. Counted here are tens of thousands of clones, 80% to 95% occurring once; the ten biggest clones make up 0.99%. This record belongs to a study of T cell changes during pregnancy in multiple sclerosis. The receptor was derived from a female donor with multiple sclerosis, enrolled in a pregnancy study. Source: peripheral blood, taken after pregnancy.

The CDR3 is CASRGTDYYGYTF. DNA for the CDR3: TGTGCCAGCAGGGGGACAGATTATTATGGCTACACCTTC. The gene calls are TRBV2 and TRBJ1-2; TRBD1 agrees at 7 bases. The V and J ends lost 6 bases and 5 bases, in that order; junction bases with no gene match: 6. The CDR3 has 13 residues. Germline CDR1 and CDR2: SNHLY and FYNNEI.